This T cell receptor (beta chain) stems from a study of chemoradiotherapy in HPV16-positive cancers (dated by TCRdb to between 2021 and 2024). About the study as a whole: Candidate HPV-specific T-cell clones and common TCR motifs were defined by functional T-cell assays performed on cells from two HPV16-positive patients. The study asked whether T-cell immunity to the HPV oncoproteins E6 and E7 changes during chemoradiotherapy and whether this immunity affects survival. TCR repertoires from some 90 patients with HPV-related cancers were then used to track the candidate HPV-specific TCRs and motifs. Overall study results and their limits: Expansion of candidate HPV-specific clones and E7-related TCR motifs was observed in the tumor microenvironment during treatment, whereas no such expansion was observed for non-HPV-specific T cells. The functional definition of HPV-specific T cells was derived from only two HPV16-positive patients, and the survival association was reported for HPV16-positive patients. Improved recurrence-free survival in HPV16-positive patients was associated with expansion of HPV-responsive T cells during chemoradiotherapy.

Receptors were amplified or captured by the immunoSEQ multiplex PCR assay. Drawn from immuneACCESS, this table holds only the in-frame rearrangements with V and J called that TCRdb kept. Clones are partly lost; checked studies trace under half to an unresolved V gene and leave the rest unexplained. Recorded for this sample are more than 2,000 clones; 80% to 90% of them occurred a single time. 4.8% of the sample belongs to the ten largest clones. Repertoires were sampled repeatedly over the course of chemoradiotherapy so that clonal expansion in the tumor microenvironment could be followed. About this clone: Its specific antigen is unknown. Qualities for individual bases were not recorded, and no much larger clone is one base off.

The sequence was collected from a human donor with HPV-associated anogenital cancer. The input for sequencing was tumor tissue, taken from a patient who underwent chemoradiotherapy.

The CDR3 corresponds to CAIAKPGQTYEQYF. Read as DNA, the sequence is TGTGCCATCGCCAAACCTGGACAAACCTACGAGCAGTACTTC. Recombination linked TRBV2 to TRBJ2-7; D gene: possibly TRBD1, on 5 matching bases. The V end loses 10 bases and the J end loses 2 bases, and a stretch of 18 bases separates them. The germline V gene yields SNHLY for CDR1 and FYNNEI for CDR2. Its CDR3 holds 14 amino acids, cysteine through phenylalanine. The DNA shown is the 42-base CDR3, in frame from base 1.